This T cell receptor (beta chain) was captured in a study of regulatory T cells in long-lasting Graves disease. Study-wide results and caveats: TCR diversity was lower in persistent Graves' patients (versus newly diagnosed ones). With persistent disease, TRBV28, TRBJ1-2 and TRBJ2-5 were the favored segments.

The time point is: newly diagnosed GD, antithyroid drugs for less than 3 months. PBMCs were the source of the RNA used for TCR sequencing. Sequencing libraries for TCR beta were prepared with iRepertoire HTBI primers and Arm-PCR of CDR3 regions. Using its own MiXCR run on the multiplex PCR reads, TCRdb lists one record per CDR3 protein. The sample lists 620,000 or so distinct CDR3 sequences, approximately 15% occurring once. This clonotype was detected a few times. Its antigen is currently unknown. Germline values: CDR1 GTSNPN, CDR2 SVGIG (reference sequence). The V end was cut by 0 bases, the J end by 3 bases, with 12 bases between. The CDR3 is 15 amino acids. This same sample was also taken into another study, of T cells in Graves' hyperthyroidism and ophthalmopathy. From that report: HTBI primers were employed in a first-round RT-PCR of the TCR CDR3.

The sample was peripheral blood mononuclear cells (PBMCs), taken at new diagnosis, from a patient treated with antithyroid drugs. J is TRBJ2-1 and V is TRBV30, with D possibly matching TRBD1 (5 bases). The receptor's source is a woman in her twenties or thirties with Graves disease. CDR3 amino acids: CAWSVPQGNYNEQFF. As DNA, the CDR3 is TGTGCCTGGAGTGTCCCCCAGGGAAACTACAATGAGCAGTTCTTC.